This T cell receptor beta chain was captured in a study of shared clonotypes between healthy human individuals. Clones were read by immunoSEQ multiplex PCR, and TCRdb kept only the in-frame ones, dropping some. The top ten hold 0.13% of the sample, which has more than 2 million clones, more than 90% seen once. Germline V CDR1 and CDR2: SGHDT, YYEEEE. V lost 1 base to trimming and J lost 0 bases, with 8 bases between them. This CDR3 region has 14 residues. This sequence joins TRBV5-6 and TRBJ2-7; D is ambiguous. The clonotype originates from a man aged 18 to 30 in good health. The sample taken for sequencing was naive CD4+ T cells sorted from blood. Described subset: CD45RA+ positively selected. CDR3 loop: CASSLNGHSYEQYF. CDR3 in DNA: TGTGCCAGCAGCTTGAATGGCCACTCCTACGAGCAGTACTTC.